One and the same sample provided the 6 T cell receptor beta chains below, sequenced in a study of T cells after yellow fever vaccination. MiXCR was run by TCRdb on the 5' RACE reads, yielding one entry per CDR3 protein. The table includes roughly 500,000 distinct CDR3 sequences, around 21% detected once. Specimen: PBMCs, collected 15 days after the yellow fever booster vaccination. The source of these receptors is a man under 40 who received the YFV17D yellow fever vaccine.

For the CDR3, the DNA is TGCAGCGTTGGTTTGGCGAAAGATACGCAGTATTTT. Translated, it gives CSVGLAKDTQYF. The chain combines TRBV29-1 with TRBJ2-3; no firm D call. From germline, CDR1 is SQVTM and CDR2 ANQGSEA. The length of the CDR3 is 12 residues. V was cut by 4 bases and J by 5 bases, with 10 bases left in between.

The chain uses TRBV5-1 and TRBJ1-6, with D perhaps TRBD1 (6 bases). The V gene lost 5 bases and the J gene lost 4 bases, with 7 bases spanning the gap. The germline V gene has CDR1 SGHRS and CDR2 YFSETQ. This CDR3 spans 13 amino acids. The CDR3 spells CASRQGYNSPLHF. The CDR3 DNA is TGCGCCAGCAGGCAGGGGTATAATTCACCCCTCCACTTT. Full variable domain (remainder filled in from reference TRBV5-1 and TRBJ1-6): KAGVTQTPRYLIKTRGQQVTLSCSPISGHRSVSWYQQTPGQGLQFLFEYFSETQRNKGNFPGRFSGRQFSNSRSEMNVSTLELGDSALYLCASRQGYNSPLHFGNGTRLTVT.

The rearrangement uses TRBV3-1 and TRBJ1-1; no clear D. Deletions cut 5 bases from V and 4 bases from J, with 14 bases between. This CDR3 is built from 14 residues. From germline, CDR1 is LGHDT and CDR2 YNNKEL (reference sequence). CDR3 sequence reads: CASSSQEGSTEAFF. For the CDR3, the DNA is TGTGCCAGCAGCTCCCAGGAGGGAAGCACTGAAGCTTTCTTT. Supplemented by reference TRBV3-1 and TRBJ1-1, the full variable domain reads DTAVSQTPKYLVTQMGNDKSIKCEQNLGHDTMYWYKQDSKKFLKIMFSYNNKELIINETVPNRFSPKSPDKAHLNLHINSLELGDSAVYFCASSSQEGSTEAFFGQGTRLTVV.

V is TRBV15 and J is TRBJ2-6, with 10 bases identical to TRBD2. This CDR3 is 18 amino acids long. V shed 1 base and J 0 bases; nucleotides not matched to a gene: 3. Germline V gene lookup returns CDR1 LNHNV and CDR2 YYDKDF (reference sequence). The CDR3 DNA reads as TGTGCCACCAGCAGAGCTAGCGGGGGTATCTCTGGGGCCAACGTCCTGACTTTC. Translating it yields CATSRASGGISGANVLTF.

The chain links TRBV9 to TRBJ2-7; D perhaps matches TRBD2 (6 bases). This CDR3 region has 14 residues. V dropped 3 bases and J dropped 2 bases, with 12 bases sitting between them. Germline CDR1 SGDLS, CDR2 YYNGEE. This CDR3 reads CASSEGGGTYEQYF. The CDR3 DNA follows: TGTGCCAGCAGCGAAGGCGGAGGGACCTACGAGCAGTACTTC. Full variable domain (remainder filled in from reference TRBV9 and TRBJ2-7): DSGVTQTPKHLITATGQRVTLRCSPRSGDLSVYWYQQSLDQGLQFLIQYYNGEERAKGNILERFSAQQFPDLHSELNLSSLELGDSALYFCASSEGGGTYEQYFGPGTRLTVT.

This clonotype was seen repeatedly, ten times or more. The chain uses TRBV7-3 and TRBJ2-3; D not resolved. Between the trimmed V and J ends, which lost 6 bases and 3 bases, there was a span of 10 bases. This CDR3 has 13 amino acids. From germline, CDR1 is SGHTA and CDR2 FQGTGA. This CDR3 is CASSSSVTDTQYF. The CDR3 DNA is TGTGCCAGCAGTTCAAGCGTTACAGATACGCAGTATTTT.